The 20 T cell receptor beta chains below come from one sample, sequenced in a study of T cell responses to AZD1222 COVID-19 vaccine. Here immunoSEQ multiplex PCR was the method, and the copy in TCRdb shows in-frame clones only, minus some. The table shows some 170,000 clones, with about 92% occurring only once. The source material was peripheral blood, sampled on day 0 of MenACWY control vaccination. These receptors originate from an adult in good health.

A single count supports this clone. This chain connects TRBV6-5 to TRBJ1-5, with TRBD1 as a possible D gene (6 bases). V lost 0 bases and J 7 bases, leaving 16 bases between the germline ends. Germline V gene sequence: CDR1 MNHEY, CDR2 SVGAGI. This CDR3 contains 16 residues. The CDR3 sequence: CASSYSLPGGGQPQHF. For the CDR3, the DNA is TGTGCCAGCAGTTACTCGCTCCCAGGAGGGGGGCAGCCCCAGCATTTT.

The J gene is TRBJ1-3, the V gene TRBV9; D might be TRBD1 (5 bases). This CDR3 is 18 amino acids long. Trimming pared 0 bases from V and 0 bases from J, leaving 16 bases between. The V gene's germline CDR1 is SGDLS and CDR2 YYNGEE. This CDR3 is CASSVAPGRRSSGNTIYF. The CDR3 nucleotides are TGTGCCAGCAGCGTAGCGCCGGGACGTAGGAGCTCTGGAAACACCATATATTTT.

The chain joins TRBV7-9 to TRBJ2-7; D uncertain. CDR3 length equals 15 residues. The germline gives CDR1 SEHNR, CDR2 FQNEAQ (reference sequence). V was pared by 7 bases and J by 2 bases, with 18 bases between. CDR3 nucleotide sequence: TGTGCCAGCACCCTCCACCCAACCCCAACCTACGAGCAGTACTTC. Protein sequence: CASTLHPTPTYEQYF.

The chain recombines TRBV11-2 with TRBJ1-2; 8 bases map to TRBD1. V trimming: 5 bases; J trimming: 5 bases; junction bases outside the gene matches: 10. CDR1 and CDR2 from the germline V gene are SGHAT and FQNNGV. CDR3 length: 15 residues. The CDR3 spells CASSPAGGVGYGYTF. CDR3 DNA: TGTGCCAGCAGCCCAGCAGGGGGCGTAGGGTATGGCTACACCTTC.

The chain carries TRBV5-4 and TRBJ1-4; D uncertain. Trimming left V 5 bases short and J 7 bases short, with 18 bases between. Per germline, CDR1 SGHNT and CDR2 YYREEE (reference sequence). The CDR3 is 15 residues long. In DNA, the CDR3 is TGTGCCAGCAGTCTGCAGGATACGGGAGGTGAAAAACTGTTTTTT. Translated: CASSLQDTGGEKLFF.

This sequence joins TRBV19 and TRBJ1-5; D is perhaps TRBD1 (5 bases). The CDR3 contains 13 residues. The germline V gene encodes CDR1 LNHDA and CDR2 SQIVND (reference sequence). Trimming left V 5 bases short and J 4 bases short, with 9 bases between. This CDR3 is CASSYPGNQPQHF. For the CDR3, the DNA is TGTGCCAGTAGTTATCCAGGGAATCAGCCCCAGCATTTT.

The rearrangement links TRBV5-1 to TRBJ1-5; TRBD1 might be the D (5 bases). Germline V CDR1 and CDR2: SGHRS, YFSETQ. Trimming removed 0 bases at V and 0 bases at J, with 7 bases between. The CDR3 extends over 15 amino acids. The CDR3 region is CASSLAGDSNQPQHF. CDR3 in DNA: TGCGCCAGCAGCTTGGCGGGGGATAGCAATCAGCCCCAGCATTTT.

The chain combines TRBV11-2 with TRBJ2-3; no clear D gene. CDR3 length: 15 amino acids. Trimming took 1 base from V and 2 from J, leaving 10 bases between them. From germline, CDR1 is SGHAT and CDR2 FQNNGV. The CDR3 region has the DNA TGTGCCAGCAGCTTAGCTAATGGGTTCACAGATACGCAGTATTTT. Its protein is CASSLANGFTDTQYF.

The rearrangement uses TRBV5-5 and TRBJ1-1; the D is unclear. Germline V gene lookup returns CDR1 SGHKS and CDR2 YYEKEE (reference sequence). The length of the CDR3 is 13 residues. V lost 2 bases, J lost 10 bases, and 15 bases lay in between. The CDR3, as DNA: TGTGCCAGCAGCTTTATAGACCCCCGCGTAGCTTTCTTT. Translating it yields CASSFIDPRVAFF.

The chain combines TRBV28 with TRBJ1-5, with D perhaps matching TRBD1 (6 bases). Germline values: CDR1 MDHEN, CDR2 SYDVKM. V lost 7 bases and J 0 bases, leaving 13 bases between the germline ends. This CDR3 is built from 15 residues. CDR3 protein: CASNRQVASNQPQHF. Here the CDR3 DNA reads TGTGCCAGCAATCGACAGGTCGCTAGCAATCAGCCCCAGCATTTT. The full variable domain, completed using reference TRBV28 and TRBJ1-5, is DVKVTQSSRYLVKRTGEKVFLECVQDMDHENMFWYRQDPGLGLRLIYFSYDVKMKEKGDIPEGYSVSREKKERFSLILESASTNQTSMYLCASNRQVASNQPQHFGDGTRLSIL.

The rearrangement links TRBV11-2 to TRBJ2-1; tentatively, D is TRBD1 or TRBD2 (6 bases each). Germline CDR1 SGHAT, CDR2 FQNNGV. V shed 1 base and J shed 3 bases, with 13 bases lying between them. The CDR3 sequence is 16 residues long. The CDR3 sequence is CASSLVGGLGYNEQFF. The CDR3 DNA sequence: TGTGCCAGCAGCTTAGTAGGGGGGCTTGGCTACAATGAGCAGTTCTTC.

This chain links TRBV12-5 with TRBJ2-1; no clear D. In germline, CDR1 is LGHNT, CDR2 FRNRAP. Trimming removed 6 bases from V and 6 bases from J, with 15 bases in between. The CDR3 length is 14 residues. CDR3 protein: CASGPIAGINEQFF. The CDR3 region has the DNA TGTGCTAGTGGGCCGATCGCTGGGATCAATGAGCAGTTCTTC.

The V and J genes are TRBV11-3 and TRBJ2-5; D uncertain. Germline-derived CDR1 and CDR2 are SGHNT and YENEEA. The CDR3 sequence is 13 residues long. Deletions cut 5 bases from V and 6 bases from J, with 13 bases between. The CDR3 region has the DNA TGTGCCAGCAGCGCGGAAGGTGGTCAGACCCAGTACTTC. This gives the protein CASSAEGGQTQYF.

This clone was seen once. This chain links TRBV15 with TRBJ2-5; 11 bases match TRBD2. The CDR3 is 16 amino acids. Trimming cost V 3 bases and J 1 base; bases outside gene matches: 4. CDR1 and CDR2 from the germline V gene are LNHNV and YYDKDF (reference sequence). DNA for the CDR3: TGTGCCACCAGCAGTCGACTAGCGGGGAGCCAAGAGACCCAGTACTTC. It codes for CATSSRLAGSQETQYF.

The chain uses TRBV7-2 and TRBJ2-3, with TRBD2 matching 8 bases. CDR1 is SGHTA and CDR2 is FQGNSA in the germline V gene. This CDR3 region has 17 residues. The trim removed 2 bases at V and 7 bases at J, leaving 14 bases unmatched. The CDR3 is CASSLYWKTGGRNTQYF. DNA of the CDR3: TGTGCCAGCAGCTTATATTGGAAGACGGGAGGGCGAAATACGCAGTATTTT.

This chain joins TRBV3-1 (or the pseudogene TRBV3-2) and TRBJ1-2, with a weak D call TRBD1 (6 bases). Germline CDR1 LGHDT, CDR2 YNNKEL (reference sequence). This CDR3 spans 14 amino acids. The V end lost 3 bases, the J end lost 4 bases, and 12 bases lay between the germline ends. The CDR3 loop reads CASSQGALGYGYTF. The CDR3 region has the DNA TGTGCCAGCAGCCAGGGGGCGCTGGGCTATGGCTACACCTTC.

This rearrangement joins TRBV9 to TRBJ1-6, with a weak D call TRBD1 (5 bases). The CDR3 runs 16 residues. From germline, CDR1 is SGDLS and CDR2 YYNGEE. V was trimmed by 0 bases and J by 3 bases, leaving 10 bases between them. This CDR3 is CASSVGSDSYNSPLHF. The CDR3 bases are TGTGCCAGCAGCGTAGGGAGTGACAGCTATAATTCACCCCTCCACTTT.

Written as DNA, the CDR3 is TGTGCCAGCAGTTTAAACGGAATGGGGGACCAGAACACTGAAGCTTTCTTT. Amino acid sequence: CASSLNGMGDQNTEAFF. The chain combines TRBV28 with TRBJ1-1, with D perhaps TRBD1 (5 bases). CDR3 size: 17 residues. In germline, CDR1 is MDHEN, CDR2 SYDVKM. V was trimmed by 2 bases and J by 1 base, leaving 17 bases between them.

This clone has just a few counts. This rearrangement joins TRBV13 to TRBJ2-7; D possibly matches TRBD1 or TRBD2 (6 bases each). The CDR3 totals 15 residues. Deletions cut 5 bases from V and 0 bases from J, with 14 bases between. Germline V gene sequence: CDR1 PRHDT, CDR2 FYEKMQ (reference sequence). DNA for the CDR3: TGTGCCAGCAGCGCGGGACATTCAAGCTCCTACGAGCAGTACTTC. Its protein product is CASSAGHSSSYEQYF. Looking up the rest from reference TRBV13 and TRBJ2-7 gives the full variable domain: AAGVIQSPRHLIKEKRETATLKCYPIPRHDTVYWYQQGPGQDPQFLISFYEKMQSDKGSIPDRFSAQQFSDYHSELNMSSLELGDSALYFCASSAGHSSSYEQYFGPGTRLTVT.

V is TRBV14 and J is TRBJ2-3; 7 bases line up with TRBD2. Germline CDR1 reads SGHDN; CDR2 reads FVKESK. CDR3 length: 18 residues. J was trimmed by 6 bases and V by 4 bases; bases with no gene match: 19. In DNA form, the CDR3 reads TGTGCCAGCAGCCGAAGGACCTCTCTCGCGGGAGTCGGGGATACGCAGTATTTT. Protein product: CASSRRTSLAGVGDTQYF.